Here is one T cell receptor (beta chain) with its context. Its antigen is unidentified. This table comes from immunoSEQ multiplex PCR, and its TCRdb copy is limited to in-frame clones, with some not included. The table records approximately 210,000 clones, approximately 68% of them present only once. This record belongs to a study of cytotoxic CD8 clonotypes in ibrutinib-treated CLL. Study results and caveats: Having risen at ibrutinib response, clonality had fallen back toward baseline by progression.

The receptor was derived from a human donor with chronic lymphocytic leukemia. The input for sequencing was PBMCs, taken after 24 months of ibrutinib treatment.

The chain's CDR3 is CASSLFRFGGGTGGDWYGYTF. CDR3 nucleotide sequence: TGTGCCAGCAGTTTATTTCGTTTTGGTGGCGGGACAGGGGGCGATTGGTATGGCTACACCTTC. The V call is TRBV27, the J call TRBJ1-2; 12 bases are shared with TRBD1. The trim removed 1 base at V and 5 bases at J, leaving 20 bases unmatched. The CDR3 covers 21 residues. CDR1 and CDR2 from the germline V gene are MNHEY and SMNVEV (reference sequence).